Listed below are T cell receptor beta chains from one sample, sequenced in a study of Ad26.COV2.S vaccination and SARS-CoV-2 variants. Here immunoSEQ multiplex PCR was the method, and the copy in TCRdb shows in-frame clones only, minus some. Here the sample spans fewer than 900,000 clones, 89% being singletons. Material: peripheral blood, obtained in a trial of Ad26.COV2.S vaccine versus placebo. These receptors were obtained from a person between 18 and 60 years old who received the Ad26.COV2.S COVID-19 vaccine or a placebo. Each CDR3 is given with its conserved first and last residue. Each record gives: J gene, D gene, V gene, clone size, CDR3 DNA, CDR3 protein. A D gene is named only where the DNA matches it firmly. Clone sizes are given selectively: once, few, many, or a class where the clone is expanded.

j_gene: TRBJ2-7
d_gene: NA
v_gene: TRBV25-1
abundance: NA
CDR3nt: TGTGCCAGCAGTGAATGTCGCCTTGCCTACGAGCAGTACTTC
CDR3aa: CASSECRLAYEQYF

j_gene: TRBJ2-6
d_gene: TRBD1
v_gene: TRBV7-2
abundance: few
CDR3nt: TGTGCCAGCAGCTTGGGGACAGGGGGCTCTGGGGCCAACGTCCTGACTTTC
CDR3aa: CASSLGTGGSGANVLTF

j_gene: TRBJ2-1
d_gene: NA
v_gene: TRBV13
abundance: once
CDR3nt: TGTGCCAGCAGTGGGGACTCTGTAAATGAGCAGTTCTTC
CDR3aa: CASSGDSVNEQFF

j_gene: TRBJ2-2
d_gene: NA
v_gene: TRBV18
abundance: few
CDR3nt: TGTGCCAGCTCACTAAATCCATTAACCGGGGAGCTGTTTTTT
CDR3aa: CASSLNPLTGELFF

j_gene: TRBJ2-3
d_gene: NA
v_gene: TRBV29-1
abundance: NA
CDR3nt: TGCAGCGTTATGGTAGATACGCAGTATTTT
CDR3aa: CSVMVDTQYF

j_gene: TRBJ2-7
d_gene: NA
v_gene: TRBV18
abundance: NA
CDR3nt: TGTGCCAGCTCACGGGACATAGACGAGCAGTACTTC
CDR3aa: CASSRDIDEQYF

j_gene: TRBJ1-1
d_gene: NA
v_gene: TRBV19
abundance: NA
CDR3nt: TGTGCCAGTAGTATCCCCTTCTCCGGGAACACTGAAGCTTTCTTT
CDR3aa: CASSIPFSGNTEAFF

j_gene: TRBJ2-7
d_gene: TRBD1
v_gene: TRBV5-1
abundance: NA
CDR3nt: TGCGCCAGCAGCATCGGACAGGGGGGAATCTACGAGCAGTACTTC
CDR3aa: CASSIGQGGIYEQYF

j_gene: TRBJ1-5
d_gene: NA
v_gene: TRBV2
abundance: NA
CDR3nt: TGTGCCAGCAGTGAAAAAGTGGGTGGCAATCAGCCCCAGCATTTT
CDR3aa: CASSEKVGGNQPQHF

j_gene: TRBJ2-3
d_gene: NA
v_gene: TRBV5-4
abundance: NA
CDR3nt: TGTGCCAGCAGCTTGGAGCGGGTCGTCACAGATACGCAGTATTTT
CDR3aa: CASSLERVVTDTQYF

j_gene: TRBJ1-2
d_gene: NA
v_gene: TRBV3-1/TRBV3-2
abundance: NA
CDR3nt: TGTGCCAGCAGCCAAGTCCTCTATGGCTACACCTTC
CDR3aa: CASSQVLYGYTF

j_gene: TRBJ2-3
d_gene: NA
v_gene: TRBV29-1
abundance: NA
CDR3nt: TGCAGCGTCGGCGGGGCGGGGGCCAGCACAGATACGCAGTATTTT
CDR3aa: CSVGGAGASTDTQYF

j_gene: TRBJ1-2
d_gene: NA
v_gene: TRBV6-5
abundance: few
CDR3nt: TGTGCCAGCAGGCCCCAAAGGGTGGTAGGCTACACCTTC
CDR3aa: CASRPQRVVGYTF

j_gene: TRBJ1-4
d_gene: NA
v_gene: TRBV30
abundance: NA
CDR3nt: TGTGCCTGGAGTTTGGTTGGGGCGCCTAATGAAAAACTGTTTTTT
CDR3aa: CAWSLVGAPNEKLFF

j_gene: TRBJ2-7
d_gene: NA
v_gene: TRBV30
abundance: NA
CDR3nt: TGTGCCTGGAGTACGGGGTACGAGCAGTACTTC
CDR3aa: CAWSTGYEQYF

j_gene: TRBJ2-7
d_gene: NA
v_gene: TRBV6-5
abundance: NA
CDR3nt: TGTGCCAGCACCGCCCGGGACGGCTCCTACGAGCAGTACTTC
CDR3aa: CASTARDGSYEQYF

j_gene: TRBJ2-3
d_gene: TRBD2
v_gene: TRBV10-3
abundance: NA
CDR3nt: TGTGCCGTGCGCGGGAGCGGGAGTGGGGATACGCAGTATTTT
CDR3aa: CAVRGSGSGDTQYF

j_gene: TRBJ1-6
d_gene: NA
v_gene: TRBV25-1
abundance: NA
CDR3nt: TGTGCCAGCAGTGAAGGGGGAAAGGGGAATTCACCCCTCCACTTT
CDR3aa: CASSEGGKGNSPLHF

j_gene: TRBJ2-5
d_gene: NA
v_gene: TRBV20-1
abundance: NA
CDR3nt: TGCAGTGCTAGTTTTGGGGGTCAAGAGACCCAGTACTTC
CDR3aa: CSASFGGQETQYF

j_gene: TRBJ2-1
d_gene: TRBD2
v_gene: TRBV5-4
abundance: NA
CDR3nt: TGTGCCTGCCTACGGGAGGGCCCGCGTCCAGATAGCTCCTACAATGAGCAGTTCTTC
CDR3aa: CACLREGPRPDSSYNEQFF

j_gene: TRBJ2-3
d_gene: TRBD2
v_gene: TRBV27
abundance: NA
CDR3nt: TGTGCCAGCAGTCCTAGCGGCTCAATAGGCGGGTATTTT
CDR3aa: CASSPSGSIGGYF

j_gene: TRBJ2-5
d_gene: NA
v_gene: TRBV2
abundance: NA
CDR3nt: TGTGCCAGCAGCCAAGATCTAGCGTCCCAAGAGACCCAGTACTTC
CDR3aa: CASSQDLASQETQYF

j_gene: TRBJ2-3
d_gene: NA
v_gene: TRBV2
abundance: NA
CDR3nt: TGTGCCAGCAGTGCATTGAAGAGATCTAGCACAGATACGCAGTATTTT
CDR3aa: CASSALKRSSTDTQYF

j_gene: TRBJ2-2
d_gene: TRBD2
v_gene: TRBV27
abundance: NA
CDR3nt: TGTGCCAGCAGTACAGGGACTAGGAACACCGGGGAGCTGTTTTTT
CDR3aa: CASSTGTRNTGELFF

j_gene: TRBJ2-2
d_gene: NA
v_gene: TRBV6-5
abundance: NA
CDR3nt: TGTGCCAGCCGCCTCAACACCGGGGAGCTGTTTTTT
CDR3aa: CASRLNTGELFF

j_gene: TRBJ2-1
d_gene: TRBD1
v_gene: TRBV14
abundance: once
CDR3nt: TGTGCCAGCAGGACTACAGGGGGCCTCGGCGATGAGCAGTTCTTC
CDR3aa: CASRTTGGLGDEQFF